Described below is a single T cell receptor beta chain sequence and its context. Antigen: not known. Its ends do not fully match the called genes, so a read error is possible. In the PCR, 60 Vbeta and 13 Jbeta primers were used. Data came from immunoSEQ multiplex PCR; TCRdb stores just in-frame clones and leaves some out. The sample holds around 150,000 clones; about four fifths are singletons and the top ten take over 4%. The data derive from a study of cytomegalovirus exposure and HLA in healthy donors. Study observations and caveats: Immune exposure information available was restricted to CMV serostatus. As a later analysis revealed, the rate of TCR association differed by HLA locus, with DRB1 most and HLA-C fewest.

CDR1 SEHNR and CDR2 FQNEAQ come from the germline V gene (reference sequence). CDR3 length: 14 amino acids. This rearrangement joins TRBV7-9 to TRBJ1-1; D unresolved. The TCR sequence derives from a man in his thirties or forties in good health. Sequencing was performed on PBMCs. The CDR3 sequence: CSSSLEEQYTEAFF. Written as DNA, the CDR3 is TGTTCCAGCAGCTTAGAGGAACAGTACACTGAAGCTTTCTTT.